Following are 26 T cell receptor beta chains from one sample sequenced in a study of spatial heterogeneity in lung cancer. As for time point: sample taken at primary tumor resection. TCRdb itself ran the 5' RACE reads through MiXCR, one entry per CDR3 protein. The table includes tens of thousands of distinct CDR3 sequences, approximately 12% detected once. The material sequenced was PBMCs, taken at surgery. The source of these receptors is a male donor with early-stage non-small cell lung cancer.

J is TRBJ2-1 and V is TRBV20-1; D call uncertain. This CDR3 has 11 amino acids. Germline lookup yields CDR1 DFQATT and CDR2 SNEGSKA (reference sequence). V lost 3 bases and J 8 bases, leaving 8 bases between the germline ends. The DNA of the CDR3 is TGCAGTGCTAGGCTTTTGGATGAGCAGTTCTTC. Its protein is CSARLLDEQFF.

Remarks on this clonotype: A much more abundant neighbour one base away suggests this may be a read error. The CDR3 DNA reads as TGTACCAGCAGTTTAGGCAGTGCAGTCTACGAGCAGTACTTC. Translation: CTSSLGSAVYEQYF. This chain uses TRBV28 with TRBJ2-7; no firm D call. This CDR3 is 14 amino acids long. Per the germline V gene, CDR1 is MDHEN and CDR2 is SYDVKM.

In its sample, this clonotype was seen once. This chain's CDR3 is CASSVGSSGGPRTDTQYF. CDR3 coding DNA: TGTGCCAGCAGCGTAGGTTCCAGCGGGGGGCCACGCACAGATACGCAGTATTTT. The chain employs TRBV9 and TRBJ2-3; TRBD2 aligns across 9 bases. The length of the CDR3 is 18 residues. V dropped 0 bases and J dropped 1; count of bases not matched to a gene: 9. Germline V CDR1 and CDR2: SGDLS, YYNGEE.

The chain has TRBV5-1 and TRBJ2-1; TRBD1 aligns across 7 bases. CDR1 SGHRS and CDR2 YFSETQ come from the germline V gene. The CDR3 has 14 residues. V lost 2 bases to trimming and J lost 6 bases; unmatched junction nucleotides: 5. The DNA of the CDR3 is TGCGCCAGCAGCTTCCAGCCAGGGGGCAATGAGCAGTTCTTC. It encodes CASSFQPGGNEQFF.

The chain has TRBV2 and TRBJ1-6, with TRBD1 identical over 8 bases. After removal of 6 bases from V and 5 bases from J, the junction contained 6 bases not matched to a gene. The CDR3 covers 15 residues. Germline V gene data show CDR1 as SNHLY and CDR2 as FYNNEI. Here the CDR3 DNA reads TGTGCCAGCAGGATGGACAGGGTTAATAATTCACCCCTCCACTTT. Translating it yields CASRMDRVNNSPLHF.

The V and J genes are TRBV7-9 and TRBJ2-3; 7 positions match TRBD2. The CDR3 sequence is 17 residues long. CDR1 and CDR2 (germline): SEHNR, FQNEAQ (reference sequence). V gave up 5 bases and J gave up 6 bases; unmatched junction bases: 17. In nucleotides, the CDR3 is TGTGCCAGCAGCCCCGGACCACTAGCGAATAGAAAGGATACGCAGTATTTT. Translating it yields CASSPGPLANRKDTQYF.

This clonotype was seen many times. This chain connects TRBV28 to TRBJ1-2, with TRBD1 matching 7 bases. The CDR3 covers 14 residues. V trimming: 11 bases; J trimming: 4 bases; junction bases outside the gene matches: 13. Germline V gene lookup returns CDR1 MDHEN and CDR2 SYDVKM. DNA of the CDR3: TGTGCCGCCAGAAAAGGGGGCTCTCCCTATGGCTACACCTTC. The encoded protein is CAARKGGSPYGYTF.

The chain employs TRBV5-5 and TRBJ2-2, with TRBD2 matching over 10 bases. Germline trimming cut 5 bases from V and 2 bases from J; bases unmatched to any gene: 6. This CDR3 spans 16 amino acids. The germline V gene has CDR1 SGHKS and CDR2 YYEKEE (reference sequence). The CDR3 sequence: CASRRTSGVNTGELFF. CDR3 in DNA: TGTGCCAGCAGGCGAACTAGCGGGGTTAACACCGGGGAGCTGTTTTTT.

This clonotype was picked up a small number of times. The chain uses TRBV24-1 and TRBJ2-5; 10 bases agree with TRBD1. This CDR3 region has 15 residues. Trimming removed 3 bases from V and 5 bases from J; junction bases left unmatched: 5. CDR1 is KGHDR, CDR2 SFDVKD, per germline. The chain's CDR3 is CATSDPGTGDETQYF. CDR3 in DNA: TGTGCCACCAGTGATCCCGGGACAGGGGATGAGACCCAGTACTTC.

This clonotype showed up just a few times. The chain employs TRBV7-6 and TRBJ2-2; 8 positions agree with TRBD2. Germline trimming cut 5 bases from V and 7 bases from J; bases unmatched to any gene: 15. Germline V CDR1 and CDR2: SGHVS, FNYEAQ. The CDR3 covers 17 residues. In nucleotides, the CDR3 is TGTGCCAGCAGCAACCCTGCCGTCGGGGGGGCCGACGGGGAGCTGTTTTTT. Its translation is CASSNPAVGGADGELFF.

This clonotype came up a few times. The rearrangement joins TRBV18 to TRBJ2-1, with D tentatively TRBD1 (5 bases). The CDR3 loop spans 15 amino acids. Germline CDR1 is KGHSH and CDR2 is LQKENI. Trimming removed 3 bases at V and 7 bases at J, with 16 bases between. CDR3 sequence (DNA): TGTGCCAGCTCACCGGGGCTAACCAGGGATAATGAGCAGTTCTTC. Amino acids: CASSPGLTRDNEQFF.

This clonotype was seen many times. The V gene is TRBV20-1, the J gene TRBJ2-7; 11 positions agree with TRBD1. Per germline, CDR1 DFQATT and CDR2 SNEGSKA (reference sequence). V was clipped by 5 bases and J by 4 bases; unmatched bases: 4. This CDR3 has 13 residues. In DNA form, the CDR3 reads TGCAGTGCTTACCGGGACAGGGGGTACGAGCAGTACTTC. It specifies CSAYRDRGYEQYF.

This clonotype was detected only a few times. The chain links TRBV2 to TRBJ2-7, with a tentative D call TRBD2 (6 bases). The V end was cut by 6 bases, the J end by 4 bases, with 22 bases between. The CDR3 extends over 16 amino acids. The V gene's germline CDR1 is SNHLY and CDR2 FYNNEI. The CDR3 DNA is TGTGCCAGCAGGCCCCAAGTACGTGGAGGGGCATACGAGCAGTACTTC. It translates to CASRPQVRGGAYEQYF.

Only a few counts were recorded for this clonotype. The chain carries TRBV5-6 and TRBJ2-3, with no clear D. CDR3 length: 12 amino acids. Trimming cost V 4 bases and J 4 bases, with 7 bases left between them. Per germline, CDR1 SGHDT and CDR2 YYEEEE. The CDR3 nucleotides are TGTGCCAGCAGCCTACGGCCAGATACGCAGTATTTT. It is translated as CASSLRPDTQYF.

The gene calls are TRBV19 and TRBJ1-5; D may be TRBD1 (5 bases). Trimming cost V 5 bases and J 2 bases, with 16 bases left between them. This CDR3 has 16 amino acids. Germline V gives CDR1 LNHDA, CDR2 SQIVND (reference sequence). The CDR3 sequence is CASSSRGVIGNQPQHF. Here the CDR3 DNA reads TGTGCCAGTAGTTCAAGAGGGGTGATCGGCAATCAGCCCCAGCATTTT.

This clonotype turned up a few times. CDR3 DNA: TGCAGTGCTAGAGATGGGAGCGGGGGGGCCCATACGCAGTATTTT. As protein: CSARDGSGGAHTQYF. The chain recombines TRBV20-1 with TRBJ2-3; TRBD2 agrees at 10 bases. The length of the CDR3 is 15 residues. Looked up from germline, CDR1 is DFQATT and CDR2 is SNEGSKA (reference sequence). J lost 7 bases, V lost 0 bases, and 7 bases had no gene match.

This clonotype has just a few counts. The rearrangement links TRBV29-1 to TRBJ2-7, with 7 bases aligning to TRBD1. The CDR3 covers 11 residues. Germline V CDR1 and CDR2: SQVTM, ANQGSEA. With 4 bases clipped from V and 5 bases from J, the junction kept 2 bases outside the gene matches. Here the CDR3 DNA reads TGCAGCGTTGGACAGGGCCACGAGCAGTACTTC. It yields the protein CSVGQGHEQYF.

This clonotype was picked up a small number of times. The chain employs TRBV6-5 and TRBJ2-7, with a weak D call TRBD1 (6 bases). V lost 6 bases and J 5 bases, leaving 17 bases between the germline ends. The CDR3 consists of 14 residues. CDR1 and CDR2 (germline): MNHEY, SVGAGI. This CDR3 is CASRADRTRDEQYF. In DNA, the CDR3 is TGTGCCAGCAGGGCGGACAGAACGCGGGACGAGCAGTACTTC.

In nucleotides, the CDR3 is TGTGCCAGCAGTCGTGGACCCGAGCAGTACTTC. It encodes CASSRGPEQYF. The rearrangement links TRBV5-6 to TRBJ2-7; D is ambiguous. The CDR3 sequence is 11 residues long. Germline V gene sequence: CDR1 SGHDT, CDR2 YYEEEE. V lost 5 bases and J lost 6, with 9 bases in between.

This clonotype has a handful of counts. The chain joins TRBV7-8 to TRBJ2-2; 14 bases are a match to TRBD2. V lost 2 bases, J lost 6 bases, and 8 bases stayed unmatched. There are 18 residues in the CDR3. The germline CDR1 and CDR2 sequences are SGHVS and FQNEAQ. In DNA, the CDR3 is TGTGCCAGCAGCTTATTGAGCGGGACTAGCGGGAGAGCCGGGGAGCTGTTTTTT. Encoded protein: CASSLLSGTSGRAGELFF.

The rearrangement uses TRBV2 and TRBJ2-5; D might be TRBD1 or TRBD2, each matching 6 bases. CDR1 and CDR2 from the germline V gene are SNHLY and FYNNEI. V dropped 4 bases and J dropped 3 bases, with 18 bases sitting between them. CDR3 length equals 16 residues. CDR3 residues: CASSAEPGGPEETQYF. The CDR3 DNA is TGTGCCAGCAGTGCCGAGCCCGGGGGCCCCGAAGAGACCCAGTACTTC.

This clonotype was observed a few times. CDR3 bases: TGTGCCAGCAGCGCCGGGACGGGGGAAAAACTGTTTTTT. It codes for CASSAGTGEKLFF. This sequence joins TRBV7-3 and TRBJ1-4; possibly TRBD1 for D (5 bases). Germline V gene lookup returns CDR1 SGHTA and CDR2 FQGTGA. This CDR3 is 13 amino acids long. V lost 5 bases to trimming and J lost 8 bases, with 12 bases between them.

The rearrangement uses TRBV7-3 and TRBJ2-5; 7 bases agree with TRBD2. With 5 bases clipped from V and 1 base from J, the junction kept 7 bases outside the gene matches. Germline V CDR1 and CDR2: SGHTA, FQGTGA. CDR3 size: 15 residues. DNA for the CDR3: TGTGCCAGCAGCCCCAGCGGGATTCCCCAAGAGACCCAGTACTTC. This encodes CASSPSGIPQETQYF.

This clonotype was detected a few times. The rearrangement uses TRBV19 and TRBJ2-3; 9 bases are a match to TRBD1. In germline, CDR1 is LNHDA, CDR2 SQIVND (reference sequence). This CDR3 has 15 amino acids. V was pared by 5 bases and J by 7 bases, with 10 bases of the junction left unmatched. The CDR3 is CASSPSGQGGNTQYF. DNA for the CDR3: TGTGCCAGTAGTCCCTCGGGACAGGGCGGGAATACGCAGTATTTT. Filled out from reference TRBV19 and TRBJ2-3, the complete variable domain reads DGGITQSPKYLFRKEGQNVTLSCEQNLNHDAMYWYRQDPGQGLRLIYYSQIVNDFQKGDIAEGYSVSREKKESFPLTVTSAQKNPTAFYLCASSPSGQGGNTQYFGPGTRLTVL.

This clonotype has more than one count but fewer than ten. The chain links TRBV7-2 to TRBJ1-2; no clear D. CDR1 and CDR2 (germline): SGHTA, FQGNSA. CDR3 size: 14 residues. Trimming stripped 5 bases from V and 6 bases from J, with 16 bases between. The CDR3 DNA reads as TGTGCCAGCAGCCTACGGGCGCACGATGATGGCTACACCTTC. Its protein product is CASSLRAHDDGYTF.

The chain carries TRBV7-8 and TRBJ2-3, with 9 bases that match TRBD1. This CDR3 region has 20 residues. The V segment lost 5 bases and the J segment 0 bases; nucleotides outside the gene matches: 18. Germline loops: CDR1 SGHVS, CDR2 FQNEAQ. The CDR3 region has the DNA TGTGCCAGCAGCACAAGGACAGGGGCGGCCCAAATTACCAGCACAGATACGCAGTATTTT. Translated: CASSTRTGAAQITSTDTQYF.